One sample yielded the 20 T cell receptor beta chains listed below, sequenced in a study of control samples from healthy donors and cancer patients. The table came from immunoSEQ multiplex PCR; TCRdb's copy has only in-frame clones and leaves some out. The sample carries around 180,000 clones, almost 90% recorded once. Sequenced: blood. The receptor set was obtained from a woman aged 25-40 years in good health.

The CDR3 sequence is CASSIDREDTQYF. In DNA form, the CDR3 reads TGTGCCAGTAGTATAGACAGGGAGGATACGCAGTATTTT. V usage is TRBV19 and J usage is TRBJ2-3, with D perhaps being TRBD1 or TRBD2 (5 bases each). CDR1 is LNHDA, CDR2 SQIVND, per germline (reference sequence). Trimming cost V 0 bases and J 6 bases, with 7 bases left between them. The CDR3 loop spans 13 amino acids.

This clone was seen just once. The CDR3 reads CSATNYGYTF. In DNA, the CDR3 is TGCAGTGCTACCAACTATGGCTACACCTTC. V usage is TRBV20-1 and J usage is TRBJ1-2; D is unclear. V was pared by 4 bases and J by 2 bases, with 2 bases between. The CDR3 consists of 10 residues. Germline V gene lookup returns CDR1 DFQATT and CDR2 SNEGSKA (reference sequence).

This clone appeared a few times. The V call is TRBV7-9, the J call TRBJ2-1, with D unresolved. Looked up from germline, CDR1 is SEHNR and CDR2 is FQNEAQ (reference sequence). V was shortened by 5 bases and J by 9 bases, with 14 bases between the two germline ends. This CDR3 has 13 residues. For the CDR3, the DNA is TGTGCCAGCAGCCAGTTAGAGCGCAGTGAGCAGTTCTTC. Translation: CASSQLERSEQFF.

This chain connects TRBV29-1 to TRBJ2-7, with 9 bases aligning to TRBD1. The CDR3 consists of 14 residues. CDR1 is SQVTM, CDR2 ANQGSEA, per germline. V was clipped by 1 base and J by 0 bases; unmatched bases: 1. The CDR3 spells CSVEGTGDSYEQYF. The CDR3 coding sequence is TGCAGCGTTGAAGGGACAGGGGACTCCTACGAGCAGTACTTC.

The chain joins TRBV4-1 to TRBJ2-3, with 10 bases lining up with TRBD1. The CDR3 has 18 amino acids. J was trimmed by 3 bases and V by 2 bases; bases with no gene match: 11. Germline CDR1 MGHRA, CDR2 YSYEKL. The CDR3 DNA reads TGCGCCAGCAGCCAAAGGTCCCCGGGACAGGGGAGAACAGATACGCAGTATTTT. Protein: CASSQRSPGQGRTDTQYF.

The chain combines TRBV7-9 with TRBJ2-1; D unresolved. This CDR3 region has 11 residues. V lost 6 bases and J lost 4, with 4 bases in between. In germline, CDR1 is SEHNR, CDR2 FQNEAQ (reference sequence). CDR3 in DNA: TGTGCCAGCAGTCCGTACAATGAGCAGTTCTTC. Protein: CASSPYNEQFF.

This clone was picked up one time. The rearrangement uses TRBV5-4 and TRBJ1-2; 9 nucleotides agree with TRBD1. Germline V lookup: CDR1 SGHNT, CDR2 YYREEE (reference sequence). There are 15 residues in the CDR3. The J segment lost 3 bases and the V segment lost 3 bases, leaving 6 bases of the junction unmatched. The CDR3 DNA reads TGTGCCAGCAGCTCACGACAGGGGGATGACTATGGCTACACCTTC. Encoded protein: CASSSRQGDDYGYTF.

There are a few counts of this clone. J is TRBJ2-7 and V is TRBV27, with D perhaps given as TRBD1 or TRBD2 (5 bases each). CDR1 and CDR2 (germline): MNHEY, SMNVEV (reference sequence). V lost 7 bases and J 5 bases, leaving 12 bases between the germline ends. There are 12 residues in the CDR3. The CDR3 loop is CASKSGRDEQYV. The CDR3 DNA is TGTGCCAGCAAATCAGGGCGGGACGAGCAGTACGTC.

The J gene is TRBJ2-5, the V gene TRBV6-2 or TRBV6-3, with TRBD2 identical over 11 bases. Germline CDR1 is MNHEY and CDR2 is SVGEGT. Trimming cost V 2 bases and J 2 bases; bases outside gene matches: 4. This CDR3 is built from 16 residues. CDR3 coding DNA: TGTGCCAGCAGTTACCCTAGCGGGGGGTATCAAGAGACCCAGTACTTC. It is translated as CASSYPSGGYQETQYF.

This clone came up once. The chain joins TRBV7-2 to TRBJ1-2, with a weak D call TRBD1 (6 bases). Germline CDR1 reads SGHTA; CDR2 reads FQGNSA. The CDR3 has 15 residues. Between the trimmed V and J ends, which lost 1 base and 8 bases, there was a span of 17 bases. CDR3 sequence reads: CASSLDYRDKSGYTF. Written as DNA, the CDR3 is TGTGCCAGCAGCTTAGATTATCGGGACAAGTCAGGCTACACCTTC.

The chain couples TRBV9 to TRBJ2-5, with D tentatively TRBD1 (6 bases). Germline assignment: CDR1 SGDLS and CDR2 YYNGEE. Trimming took 1 base from V and 0 from J, leaving 7 bases between them. This CDR3 region has 14 residues. The CDR3 bases are TGTGCCAGCAGCGTACAGGGGAACCAAGAGACCCAGTACTTC. Amino acids: CASSVQGNQETQYF. The full variable domain, its missing parts supplied by reference TRBV9 and TRBJ2-5, is DSGVTQTPKHLITATGQRVTLRCSPRSGDLSVYWYQQSLDQGLQFLIQYYNGEERAKGNILERFSAQQFPDLHSELNLSSLELGDSALYFCASSVQGNQETQYFGPGTRLLVL.

This chain connects TRBV5-4 to TRBJ2-3, with TRBD2 matching 7 bases. CDR3 size: 14 residues. Germline CDR1 reads SGHNT; CDR2 reads YYREEE (reference sequence). Trimming cost V 4 bases and J 0 bases; bases outside gene matches: 2. CDR3 protein: CASSPGGSTDTQYF. The CDR3, as DNA: TGTGCCAGCAGCCCGGGAGGCAGCACAGATACGCAGTATTTT.

The chain has TRBV15 and TRBJ2-4; TRBD1 aligns across 10 bases. CDR3 size: 20 residues. CDR1 is LNHNV and CDR2 is YYDKDF in the germline V gene (reference sequence). The V and J ends lost 5 bases and 6 bases, in that order; junction bases with no gene match: 22. The CDR3 sequence is CATSRIAPLHGTGERNIQYF. As DNA, the CDR3 is TGTGCCACCAGCCGAATCGCCCCTCTACACGGGACAGGGGAAAGAAACATTCAGTACTTC.

This clone was observed a handful of times. The chain employs TRBV2 and TRBJ2-3; D is perhaps TRBD1 (6 bases). The CDR3 runs to 18 residues. The V gene's germline CDR1 is SNHLY and CDR2 FYNNEI. V dropped 1 base and J dropped 0 bases, with 17 bases sitting between them. The CDR3 DNA follows: TGTGCCAGCAGTGAAGGAAGGACAGCTGATCCTAGCACAGATACGCAGTATTTT. The encoded protein is CASSEGRTADPSTDTQYF.

This clone was seen only a few times. The gene calls are TRBV5-1 and TRBJ1-6, with D hard to call. This CDR3 comprises 13 residues. V was trimmed by 0 bases and J by 8 bases, leaving 6 bases between them. Germline CDR1 reads SGHRS; CDR2 reads YFSETQ. The chain's CDR3 is CASSLGADSPLHF. The CDR3 nucleotides read TGCGCCAGCAGCTTGGGGGCTGATTCACCCCTCCACTTT.

The genes are TRBV9 and TRBJ2-1, with 7 bases aligning to TRBD2. The CDR3 runs 16 residues. Germline CDR1 reads SGDLS; CDR2 reads YYNGEE. Trimming took 0 bases from V and 0 from J; bases not matched to a gene: 3. The CDR3 spells CASSVEGEGSYNEQFF. CDR3 coding DNA: TGTGCCAGCAGCGTAGAAGGGGAGGGCTCCTACAATGAGCAGTTCTTC. Supplemented by reference TRBV9 and TRBJ2-1, the full variable domain reads DSGVTQTPKHLITATGQRVTLRCSPRSGDLSVYWYQQSLDQGLQFLIQYYNGEERAKGNILERFSAQQFPDLHSELNLSSLELGDSALYFCASSVEGEGSYNEQFFGPGTRLTVL.

J is TRBJ2-7 and V is TRBV5-5, with D uncertain. Trimming pared 4 bases from V and 4 bases from J, leaving 9 bases between. The CDR3 covers 12 residues. The germline CDR1 and CDR2 sequences are SGHKS and YYEKEE (reference sequence). The CDR3 bases are TGTGCCAGCAGCCCAGGCCTTTACGAGCAGTACGTC. Translation gives CASSPGLYEQYV.

V and J are TRBV18 and TRBJ2-5, with a tentative D call TRBD1 (6 bases). The V end was cut by 4 bases, the J end by 5 bases, with 8 bases between. The CDR3 runs to 12 residues. Germline V gives CDR1 KGHSH, CDR2 LQKENI. The CDR3 region has the DNA TGTGCCAGCTCACATAGGGGGGAGACCCAGTACTTC. As protein: CASSHRGETQYF.

V gene TRBV11-1 combines with J gene TRBJ2-1; the D is unclear. Germline assignment: CDR1 SGHAT and CDR2 FQDESV (reference sequence). The CDR3 is made up of 12 amino acids. Trimming cost V 3 bases and J 8 bases, with 8 bases left between them. The CDR3 is CASSLSGYEQFF. In nucleotides, the CDR3 is TGTGCCAGCAGCTTGTCCGGGTATGAGCAGTTCTTC.

This chain links TRBV7-2 with TRBJ2-5; D possibly matches TRBD1 or TRBD2 (5 bases each). This CDR3 contains 13 residues. CDR1 is SGHTA, CDR2 FQGNSA, per germline. V was clipped by 5 bases and J by 5 bases, with 12 bases between them. CDR3 residues: CASSRKWGETQYF. Here the CDR3 DNA reads TGTGCCAGCAGCCGTAAATGGGGGGAGACCCAGTACTTC.